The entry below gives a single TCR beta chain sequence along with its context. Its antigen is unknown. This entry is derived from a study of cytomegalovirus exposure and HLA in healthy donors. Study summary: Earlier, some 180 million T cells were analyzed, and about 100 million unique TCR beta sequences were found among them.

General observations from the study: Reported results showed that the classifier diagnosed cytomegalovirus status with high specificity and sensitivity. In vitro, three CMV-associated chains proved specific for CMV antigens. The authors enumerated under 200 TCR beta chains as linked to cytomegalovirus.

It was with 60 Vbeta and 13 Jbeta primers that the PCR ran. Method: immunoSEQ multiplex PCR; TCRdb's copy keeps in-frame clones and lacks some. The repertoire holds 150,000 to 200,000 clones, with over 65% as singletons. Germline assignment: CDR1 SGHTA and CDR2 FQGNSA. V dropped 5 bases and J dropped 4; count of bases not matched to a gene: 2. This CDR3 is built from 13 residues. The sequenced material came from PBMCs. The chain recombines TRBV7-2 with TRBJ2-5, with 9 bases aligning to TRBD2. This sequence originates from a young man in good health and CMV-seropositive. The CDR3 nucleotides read TGTGCCAGCAGCAGGCGGGAGGGAGAGACCCAGTACTTC. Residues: CASSRREGETQYF.